The 6 T cell receptor beta chains listed next were all sequenced from one sample in a study of brain T cells in children with intractable seizures. TCRdb's copy holds only in-frame clones and misses some; the assay was immunoSEQ multiplex PCR. Of approximately 110,000 clones in the sample, 85% to 95% were seen once. Sequenced here: peripheral blood, sampled at surgery. The source of these receptors is a boy in the first two years of life with hemimegalencephaly and intractable seizures.

The chain uses TRBV7-9 and TRBJ2-6; D is ambiguous. This CDR3 is built from 14 residues. The germline V and J ends were trimmed by 4 bases and 0 bases, with 4 bases remaining between them. Germline V gene lookup returns CDR1 SEHNR and CDR2 FQNEAQ (reference sequence). DNA of the CDR3: TGTGCCAGCAGCTCTTCCTCTGGGGCCAACGTCCTGACTTTC. Translating it yields CASSSSSGANVLTF.

The CDR3 spells CASSSAATGDEQYF. The DNA for the CDR3 is TGTGCCAGCAGCTCCGCCGCGACGGGGGACGAGCAGTACTTC. The genes are TRBV7-9 and TRBJ2-7; D might be TRBD2 (6 bases). From germline, CDR1 is SEHNR and CDR2 FQNEAQ (reference sequence). This CDR3 comprises 14 residues. V was clipped by 4 bases and J by 5 bases, with 15 bases between them.

The gene calls are TRBV24-1 and TRBJ2-1; D gene unclear. This CDR3 comprises 13 residues. V lost 7 bases and J 0 bases, leaving 6 bases between the germline ends. The germline V gene encodes CDR1 KGHDR and CDR2 SFDVKD. CDR3 sequence: CATRSFSYNEQFF. The CDR3 region has the DNA TGTGCCACCAGGAGTTTCTCCTACAATGAGCAGTTCTTC.

The rearrangement joins TRBV6-5 to TRBJ2-1; maybe TRBD2 (6 bases). Trimming removed 10 bases from V and 7 bases from J, with 14 bases in between. The V gene's germline CDR1 is MNHEY and CDR2 SVGAGI. The CDR3 loop spans 12 amino acids. The CDR3 DNA reads as TGTGCCACCTCGGACTATTGGAATGAGCAGTTCTTC. This encodes CATSDYWNEQFF.

The rearrangement uses TRBV7-9 and TRBJ2-7; D perhaps matches TRBD2 (5 bases). The germline V gene encodes CDR1 SEHNR and CDR2 FQNEAQ (reference sequence). The CDR3 runs 14 residues. Trimming took 3 bases from V and 0 from J, leaving 9 bases between them. The DNA of the CDR3 is TGTGCCAGCAGCTTCGTAGGGAGCTCCTACGAGCAGTACTTC. Its protein product is CASSFVGSSYEQYF.

This rearrangement joins TRBV3-1 (or the pseudogene TRBV3-2) to TRBJ2-3; D is unclear. In germline, CDR1 is LGHDT, CDR2 YNNKEL (reference sequence). V dropped 0 bases and J dropped 7 bases, with 11 bases sitting between them. The CDR3 loop spans 14 amino acids. The CDR3 DNA follows: TGTGCCAGCAGCCAAGATTCTATCTCTAATACGCAGTATTTT. It specifies CASSQDSISNTQYF.